This is a list of T cell receptor beta chains from one sample in a study of blood T cell repertoires in COVID-19. This table comes from immunoSEQ multiplex PCR, and its TCRdb copy is limited to in-frame clones, with some not included. This table holds 160,000 or so clones, roughly 90% found once. The sample taken for sequencing was peripheral blood. The receptors come from a man aged 55 to 69 with acute or convalescent COVID-19. Both conserved end residues are part of each CDR3. D genes are given only for firm matches. Clone size is shown for a subset of rows, as once, few, many or a class of expanded clone.

- | few | TRBJ1-2 | TRBV6-5 | 14 | CASHQGARSYGYTF | TGTGCCAGCCACCAAGGGGCCAGAAGCTATGGCTACACCTTC
TRBD2 | - | TRBJ2-1 | TRBV6-5 | 14 | CASSSGGGYNEQFF | TGTGCCAGCAGTAGCGGGGGGGGCTACAATGAGCAGTTCTTC
TRBD1 | - | TRBJ2-6 | TRBV5-1 | 15 | CASSLTGWGANVLTF | TGCGCCAGCAGCCTGACAGGGTGGGGGGCCAACGTCCTGACTTTC
- | - | TRBJ1-2 | TRBV3-1/TRBV3-2 | 16 | CASSQDNLALNYGYTF | TGTGCCAGCAGCCAAGATAACCTAGCCCTTAACTATGGCTACACCTTC
TRBD1 | - | TRBJ1-1 | TRBV5-1 | 14 | CASSLGQGSTEAFF | TGCGCCAGCAGCTTGGGACAGGGGAGCACTGAAGCTTTCTTT
- | - | TRBJ1-3 | TRBV9 | 14 | CASSVDQSKNTIYF | TGTGCCAGCAGCGTAGACCAGTCCAAAAACACCATATATTTT
- | - | TRBJ1-5 | TRBV12-3/TRBV12-4 | 12 | CASSLANQPQHF | TGTGCCAGCAGTTTGGCCAATCAGCCCCAGCATTTT
- | - | TRBJ1-5 | TRBV13 | 13 | CASSATANQPQHF | TGTGCCAGCAGCGCTACAGCCAATCAGCCCCAGCATTTT
TRBD1 | - | TRBJ2-7 | TRBV9 | 14 | CASSRGTGGVEQYF | TGTGCCAGCAGCCGAGGGACAGGGGGCGTCGAGCAGTACTTC
- | - | TRBJ2-7 | TRBV27 | 14 | CASSWGDSSYEQYF | TGTGCCAGCAGTTGGGGGGACAGTTCCTACGAGCAGTACTTC
- | few | TRBJ2-7 | TRBV5-1 | 13 | CASSVTRSDEQYF | TGCGCCAGCAGCGTGACAAGATCGGACGAGCAGTACTTC
TRBD1 | - | TRBJ2-3 | TRBV5-6 | 15 | CASSLDRGVTDTQYF | TGTGCCAGCAGCTTAGACAGGGGAGTCACAGATACGCAGTATTTT
TRBD2 | - | TRBJ2-1 | TRBV6-5 | 16 | CASSSGLAGIYNEQFF | TGTGCCAGCAGTTCTGGCCTAGCGGGGATCTACAATGAGCAGTTCTTC
- | - | TRBJ1-2 | TRBV20-1 | 11 | CSARETVFYTF | TGCAGTGCTAGAGAGACAGTATTCTACACCTTC
TRBD2 | - | TRBJ2-7 | TRBV5-1 | 16 | CASSPTSAGGLGEQYF | TGCGCCAGCAGCCCGACGAGTGCGGGGGGCCTAGGTGAGCAGTACTTC
- | - | TRBJ1-2 | TRBV2 | 13 | CASSETGIYGYTF | TGTGCCAGCAGTGAAACAGGAATCTATGGCTACACCTTC
- | once | TRBJ2-1 | TRBV19 | 14 | CASSLGREVNEQFF | TGTGCCAGTAGTTTGGGGCGTGAGGTCAATGAGCAGTTCTTC
TRBD1 | - | TRBJ2-5 | TRBV19 | 16 | CASSPRTGEVQETQYF | TGTGCCAGTAGTCCCCGGACAGGTGAAGTCCAAGAGACCCAGTACTTC
- | - | TRBJ2-3 | TRBV27 | 12 | CASSPRSDTQYF | TGTGCCAGCAGTCCTCGGTCAGATACGCAGTATTTT
TRBD1 | - | TRBJ1-5 | TRBV6-5 | 14 | CASSRDRGNQPQHF | TGTGCCAGCAGCCGCGACAGGGGTAATCAGCCCCAGCATTTT
- | - | TRBJ2-1 | TRBV9 | 13 | CASSVGAANEQFF | TGTGCCAGCAGCGTAGGGGCCGCAAATGAGCAGTTCTTC
- | - | TRBJ2-2 | TRBV2 | 13 | CASSVRSGGELFF | TGTGCCAGCAGCGTAAGGTCGGGCGGGGAGCTGTTTTTT
TRBD1 | - | TRBJ1-3 | TRBV7-2 | 16 | CASSLVQGAWGNTIYF | TGTGCCAGCAGCTTAGTTCAGGGGGCATGGGGAAACACCATATATTTT
TRBD2 | - | TRBJ2-1 | TRBV2 | 14 | CASRPGTSDNEQFF | TGTGCCAGCAGACCCGGGACTAGCGACAATGAGCAGTTCTTC
- | - | TRBJ1-2 | TRBV9 | 13 | CASSLKEGRGYTF | TGTGCCAGCAGCCTGAAGGAGGGTAGGGGCTACACCTTC
TRBD1 | once | TRBJ1-1 | TRBV7-2 | 14 | CASSRTGGRTEAFF | TGTGCCAGCAGCCGGACAGGGGGACGCACTGAAGCTTTCTTT
- | - | TRBJ1-5 | TRBV15 | 16 | CATSRARGVGNQPQHF | TGTGCCACCAGCAGAGCAAGGGGCGTGGGCAATCAGCCCCAGCATTTT
TRBD2 | few | TRBJ2-1 | TRBV11-2 | 14 | CASSLGTGGNEQFF | TGTGCCAGCAGCTTAGGTACGGGGGGAAATGAGCAGTTCTTC
- | - | TRBJ1-2 | TRBV18 | 15 | CASSPIDRLNYGYTF | TGTGCCAGCTCTCCTATTGACAGGCTGAACTATGGCTACACCTTC
TRBD1 | many | TRBJ1-3 | TRBV15 | 17 | CATSRNRGPNSGNTIYF | TGTGCCACCAGCAGGAACAGGGGCCCAAACTCTGGAAACACCATATATTTT
TRBD1 | - | TRBJ1-6 | TRBV7-8 | 16 | CASSPRQGTDNSPLHF | TGTGCCAGCAGCCCGCGACAGGGAACGGATAATTCACCCCTCCACTTT
- | - | TRBJ1-1 | TRBV19 | 14 | CASSMARANTEAFF | TGTGCCAGTAGTATGGCCAGGGCAAACACTGAAGCTTTCTTT
TRBD1 | - | TRBJ1-5 | TRBV19 | 15 | CASSLEGARNQPQHF | TGTGCCAGTAGTCTTGAGGGGGCAAGAAATCAGCCCCAGCATTTT
- | - | TRBJ1-1 | TRBV7-9 | 15 | CASSLTGHGVTEAFF | TGTGCCAGCAGCTTAACAGGTCACGGTGTGACTGAAGCTTTCTTT
TRBD1 | - | TRBJ2-1 | TRBV30 | 14 | CALAQGVLQYEQFF | TGTGCTTTAGCACAGGGGGTCCTACAATATGAGCAGTTCTTC
- | - | TRBJ1-1 | TRBV14 | 15 | CASSPQGTGNTEAFF | TGTGCCAGCAGCCCCCAGGGGACGGGGAACACTGAAGCTTTCTTT
- | - | TRBJ2-1 | TRBV24-1 | 12 | CATSDSDKTLFF | TGTGCCACCAGTGATTCCGACAAAACGCTGTTCTTC
- | - | TRBJ1-5 | TRBV7-2 | 14 | CASTVRGSNQPQHF | TGTGCCAGCACCGTGCGGGGCAGCAATCAGCCCCAGCATTTT
TRBD1 | - | TRBJ1-3 | TRBV2 | 13 | CASRPTGENTIYF | TGTGCCAGCAGGCCGACAGGGGAAAACACCATATATTTT
TRBD1 | - | TRBJ2-7 | TRBV18 | 13 | CASSPGQVYEQYF | TGTGCCAGCTCACCCGGACAGGTCTACGAGCAGTACTTC
- | - | TRBJ2-1 | TRBV7-6 | 15 | CASSNGTATRNEQFF | TGTGCCAGCAGCAACGGGACTGCTACCCGCAATGAGCAGTTCTTC
- | - | TRBJ2-1 | TRBV3-1/TRBV3-2 | 15 | CASSQDEGTSREQFF | TGTGCCAGCAGCCAAGATGAGGGTACTAGCCGCGAGCAGTTCTTC
- | - | TRBJ2-1 | TRBV6-1 | 14 | CASSDWGDRDEQFF | TGTGCCAGCAGTGATTGGGGGGACAGAGATGAGCAGTTCTTC
TRBD1 | - | TRBJ2-4 | TRBV30 | 13 | CAWSPGQLNIQYF | TGTGCCTGGAGCCCGGGACAGTTAAACATTCAGTACTTC
TRBD1 | - | TRBJ1-1 | TRBV6-6 | 14 | CASVARDSNTEAFF | TGTGCCAGTGTGGCCCGGGACAGTAACACTGAAGCTTTCTTT
- | few | TRBJ1-5 | TRBV6-1 | 15 | CASSEVGRDNQPQHF | TGTGCCAGCAGTGAAGTCGGCAGGGACAATCAGCCCCAGCATTTT
TRBD2 | few | TRBJ2-1 | TRBV3-1/TRBV3-2 | 16 | CASSHSLASGGGEQFF | TGTGCCAGCAGCCACAGTCTGGCTAGCGGGGGAGGCGAGCAGTTCTTC
- | - | TRBJ1-1 | TRBV9 | 11 | CASSPYTEAFF | TGTGCCAGCAGCCCTTACACTGAAGCTTTCTTT
- | - | TRBJ2-7 | TRBV2 | 13 | CASSEARGYEQYF | TGTGCCAGCAGTGAAGCCCGGGGCTACGAGCAGTACTTC
TRBD1 | - | TRBJ2-1 | TRBV5-4 | 15 | CASSLMGQGINEQFF | TGTGCCAGCAGCTTGATGGGACAGGGTATCAATGAGCAGTTCTTC